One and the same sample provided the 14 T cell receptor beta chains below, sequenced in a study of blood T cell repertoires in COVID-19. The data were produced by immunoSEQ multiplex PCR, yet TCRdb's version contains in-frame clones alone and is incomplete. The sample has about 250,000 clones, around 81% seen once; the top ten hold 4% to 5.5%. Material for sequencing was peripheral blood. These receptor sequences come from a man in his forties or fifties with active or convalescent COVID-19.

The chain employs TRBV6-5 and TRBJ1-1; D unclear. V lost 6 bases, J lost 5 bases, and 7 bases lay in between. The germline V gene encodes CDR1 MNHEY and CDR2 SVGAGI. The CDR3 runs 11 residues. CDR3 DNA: TGTGCCAGCAGACTAGGGACTGAAGCTTTCTTT. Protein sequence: CASRLGTEAFF.

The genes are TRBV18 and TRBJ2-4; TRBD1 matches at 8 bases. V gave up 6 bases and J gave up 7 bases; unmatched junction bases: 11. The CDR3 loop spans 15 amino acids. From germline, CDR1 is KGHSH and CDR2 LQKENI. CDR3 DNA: TGTGCCAGCTCCGGCGGACAGGGTTCGGTGAACATTCAGTACTTC. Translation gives CASSGGQGSVNIQYF.

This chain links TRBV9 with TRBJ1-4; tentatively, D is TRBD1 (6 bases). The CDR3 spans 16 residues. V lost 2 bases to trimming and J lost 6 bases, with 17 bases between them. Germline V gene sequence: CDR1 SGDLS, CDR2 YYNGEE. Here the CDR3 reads CASSVQGTQRHEKLFF. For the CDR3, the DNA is TGTGCCAGCAGCGTTCAGGGGACACAGCGCCATGAAAAACTGTTTTTT. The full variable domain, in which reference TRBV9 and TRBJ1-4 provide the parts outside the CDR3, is DSGVTQTPKHLITATGQRVTLRCSPRSGDLSVYWYQQSLDQGLQFLIQYYNGEERAKGNILERFSAQQFPDLHSELNLSSLELGDSALYFCASSVQGTQRHEKLFFGSGTQLSVL.

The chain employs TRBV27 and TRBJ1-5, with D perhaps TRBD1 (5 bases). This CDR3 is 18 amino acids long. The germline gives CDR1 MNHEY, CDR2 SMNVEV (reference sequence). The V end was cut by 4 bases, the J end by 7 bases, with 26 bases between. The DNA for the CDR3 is TGTGCCAGCAGTTCACTCGGGGGTCAGGGAAGTTTCAGGCAGCCCCAGCATTTT. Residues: CASSSLGGQGSFRQPQHF.

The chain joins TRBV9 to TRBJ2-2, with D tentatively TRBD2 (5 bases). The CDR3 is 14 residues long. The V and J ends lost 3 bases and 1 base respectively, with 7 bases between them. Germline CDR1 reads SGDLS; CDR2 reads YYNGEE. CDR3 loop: CASSADLNTGELFF. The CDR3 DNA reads TGTGCCAGCAGCGCGGACTTGAACACCGGGGAGCTGTTTTTT.

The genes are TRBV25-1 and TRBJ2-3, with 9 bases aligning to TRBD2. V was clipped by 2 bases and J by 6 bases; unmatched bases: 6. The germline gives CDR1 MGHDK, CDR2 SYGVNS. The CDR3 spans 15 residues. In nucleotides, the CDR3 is TGTGCCAGCAGTGAAAACCGGCGGGAGGGGGATACGCAGTATTTT. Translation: CASSENRREGDTQYF.

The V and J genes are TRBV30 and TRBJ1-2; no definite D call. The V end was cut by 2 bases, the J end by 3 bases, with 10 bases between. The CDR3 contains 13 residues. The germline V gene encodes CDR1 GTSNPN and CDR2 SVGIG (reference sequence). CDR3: CAWSPGFYYGYTF. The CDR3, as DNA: TGTGCCTGGAGTCCGGGGTTTTACTATGGCTACACCTTC.

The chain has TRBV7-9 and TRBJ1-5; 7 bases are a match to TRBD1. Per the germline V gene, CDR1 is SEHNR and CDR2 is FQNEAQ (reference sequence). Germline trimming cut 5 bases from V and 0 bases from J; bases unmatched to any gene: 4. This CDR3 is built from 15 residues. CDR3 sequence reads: CASSPGTASNQPQHF. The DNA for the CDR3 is TGTGCCAGCAGCCCAGGGACAGCTAGCAATCAGCCCCAGCATTTT.

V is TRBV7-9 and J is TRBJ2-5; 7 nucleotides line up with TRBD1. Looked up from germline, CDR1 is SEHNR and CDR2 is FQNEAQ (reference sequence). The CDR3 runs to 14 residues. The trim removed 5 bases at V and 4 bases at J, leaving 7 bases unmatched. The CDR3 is CASSPGGWIETQYF. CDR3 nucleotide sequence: TGTGCCAGCAGCCCAGGGGGTTGGATAGAGACCCAGTACTTC.

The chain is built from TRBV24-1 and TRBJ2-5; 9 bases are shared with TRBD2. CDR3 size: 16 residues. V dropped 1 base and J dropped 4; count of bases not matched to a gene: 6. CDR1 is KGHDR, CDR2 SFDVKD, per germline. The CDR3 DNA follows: TGTGCCACCAGTGATTTCGGCGGGGGGGCTTTAGAGACCCAGTACTTC. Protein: CATSDFGGGALETQYF.

This CDR3 is CASSTEMGRLAKNIQYF. Written as DNA, the CDR3 is TGTGCCAGTAGTACAGAGATGGGCAGGCTAGCCAAAAACATTCAGTACTTC. The chain uses TRBV19 and TRBJ2-4, with D uncertain. CDR1 and CDR2 (germline): LNHDA, SQIVND (reference sequence). The CDR3 runs to 17 residues. V was pared by 4 bases and J by 0 bases, with 16 bases between. Supplemented by reference TRBV19 and TRBJ2-4, the full variable domain reads DGGITQSPKYLFRKEGQNVTLSCEQNLNHDAMYWYRQDPGQGLRLIYYSQIVNDFQKGDIAEGYSVSREKKESFPLTVTSAQKNPTAFYLCASSTEMGRLAKNIQYFGAGTRLSVL.

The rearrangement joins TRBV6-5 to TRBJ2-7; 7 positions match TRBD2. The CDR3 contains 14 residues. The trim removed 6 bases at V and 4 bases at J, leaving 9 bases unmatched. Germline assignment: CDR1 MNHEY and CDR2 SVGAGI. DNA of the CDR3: TGTGCCAGCAGCCTCGGGGAGGGAATATACGAGCAGTACTTC. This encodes CASSLGEGIYEQYF.

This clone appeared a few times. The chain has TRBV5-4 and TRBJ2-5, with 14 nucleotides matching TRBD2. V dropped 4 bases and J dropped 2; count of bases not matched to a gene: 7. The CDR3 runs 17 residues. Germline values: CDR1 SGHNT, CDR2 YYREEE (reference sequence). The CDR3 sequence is CASSPGTSGGTQETQYF. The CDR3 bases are TGTGCCAGCAGCCCCGGGACTAGCGGGGGTACTCAAGAGACCCAGTACTTC.

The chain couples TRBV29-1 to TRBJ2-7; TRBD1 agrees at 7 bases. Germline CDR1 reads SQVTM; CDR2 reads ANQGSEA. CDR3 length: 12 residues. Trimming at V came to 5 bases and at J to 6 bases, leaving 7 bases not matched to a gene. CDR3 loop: CSVSTGRVEQYF. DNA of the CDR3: TGCAGCGTTTCGACAGGGAGAGTCGAGCAGTACTTC.